This is a list of T cell receptor beta chains from one sample in a study of T cell responses to AZD1222 COVID-19 vaccine. Libraries were prepared by immunoSEQ multiplex PCR; TCRdb keeps only in-frame clonotypes and omits some of them. The profile shows about 130,000 clones, about 93% of them singletons. The starting material was peripheral blood, obtained on day 0 of AZD1222 vaccination. The receptors were gathered from an adult in good health. CDR3s include the opening cysteine and the closing phenylalanine or tryptophan. Each record gives: V gene, J gene, D gene, clone size, CDR3 DNA, CDR3 protein. The D gene is left open where the match is weak. Clone sizes are given selectively: once, few, many, or a class where the clone is expanded.

TRBV2	TRBJ1-1	TRBD1	NA	TGTGCCCCCGCAGAGGGAATAGGGCCGGGACAGGACACTGAAGCTTTCTTT	CAPAEGIGPGQDTEAFF
TRBV15	TRBJ2-1	TRBD2	NA	TGTGCCACCAGCAGAGCGGGAGGACTCGACAATGAGCAGTTCTTC	CATSRAGGLDNEQFF
TRBV3-1/TRBV3-2	TRBJ1-2	NA	NA	TGTGCCAGCAGCCAAGATCACGGGCGCGACGGCTACACCTTC	CASSQDHGRDGYTF
TRBV5-1	TRBJ2-1	NA	NA	TGCGCCAGCAGCTTGGTGGCGGTTGCTACTTACAATGAGCAGTTCTTC	CASSLVAVATYNEQFF
TRBV7-8	TRBJ2-7	TRBD2	few	TGTGCCAGCGAGCGGACTAGCGGGAGGGCCTACGAGCAGTACTTC	CASERTSGRAYEQYF
TRBV30	TRBJ1-2	NA	NA	TGTGCCTGGAGTGTACCCCGCCTAGGGAGCACCTTC	CAWSVPRLGSTF
TRBV6-5	TRBJ1-5	NA	once	TGTGCCAGCATTGTAGGGTTAAACAATCAGCCCCAGCATTTT	CASIVGLNNQPQHF
TRBV10-2	TRBJ1-2	NA	NA	TGCGCCAGCAGTGAGCAGGGAGACTATGGCTACACCTTC	CASSEQGDYGYTF
TRBV6-1	TRBJ1-2	NA	NA	TGTGCCAGCAGTGAACCCGCCCACCTTAACTATGGCTACACCTTC	CASSEPAHLNYGYTF
TRBV4-1	TRBJ1-2	NA	NA	TGCGCCAGCAGCCAAGATCTTTCCCTCTATGGCTACACCTTC	CASSQDLSLYGYTF
TRBV3-1/TRBV3-2	TRBJ1-2	NA	NA	TGTGCCAGCAGCCAAGCTACTAACTATGGCTACACCTTC	CASSQATNYGYTF
TRBV9	TRBJ1-2	NA	NA	TGTGCCAGCAGCGTCAGTGAAGGGGTGGTCTATGGCTACACCTTC	CASSVSEGVVYGYTF
TRBV29-1	TRBJ1-5	NA	NA	TGCAGCGTCAAAGCAGGGTTGGGCAATCAGCCCCAGCATTTT	CSVKAGLGNQPQHF
TRBV5-1	TRBJ1-3	NA	NA	TGCGCCAGCAGCTTGGCCGGGCTGCCTGTGGCCATATATTTT	CASSLAGLPVAIYF
TRBV7-3	TRBJ2-3	NA	NA	TGTGCCAGCAGCCTTGGGGGGAGGACTCGCACAGATACGCAGTATTTT	CASSLGGRTRTDTQYF
TRBV6-5	TRBJ1-2	TRBD1	NA	TGTGCCAGCAGACATAGACGTACAGGGGGCGCTGGCTACACCTTC	CASRHRRTGGAGYTF
TRBV7-3	TRBJ2-7	TRBD1	NA	TGTGCCAGCGGCCCAGGACAGGGAGCCTACGAGCAGTACTTC	CASGPGQGAYEQYF
TRBV7-2	TRBJ2-2	NA	NA	TGTGCCAGCAGCTTAGCGCCGTACAGGGCCTCGGGCGGGGAGCTGTTTTTT	CASSLAPYRASGGELFF
TRBV7-9	TRBJ1-1	TRBD1	NA	TGTGCCAGCAGCTACCGACAGGGCCTGAACACTGAAGCTTTCTTT	CASSYRQGLNTEAFF
TRBV7-3	TRBJ2-7	TRBD1	once	TGTGCCAGCAGCTTAATGGGACAGGGGACCGAGCAGTACTTC	CASSLMGQGTEQYF
TRBV5-1	TRBJ1-3	TRBD1	once	TGCGCCAGCAGCCACAGGACAGGGCCTGGAAACACCATATATTTT	CASSHRTGPGNTIYF
TRBV5-4	TRBJ2-3	TRBD2	NA	TGTGCCAGCAGCTTGGTCGGGGGGGGCACAGATACGCAGTATTTT	CASSLVGGGTDTQYF